These 14 T cell receptor beta chains originate from one sample sequenced in a study of T cells after yellow fever vaccination. TCRdb independently ran MiXCR on the 5' RACE reads; one entry per CDR3 protein. This sample carries some 200,000 distinct CDR3 sequences, roughly 3% of them seen once, and the ten largest clones take 3.2%. The starting material was CD4+ T cells sorted from PBMCs, obtained 10 days after the yellow fever booster vaccination. Receptors originate from a man between 18 and 29 years old who received the YFV17D yellow fever vaccine.

This clonotype was counted only a few times. The V gene is TRBV6-4, the J gene TRBJ2-3; TRBD2 might be the D (6 bases). Deletions cut 2 bases from V and 6 bases from J, with 12 bases between. The CDR3 has 14 amino acids. Germline values: CDR1 MRHNA, CDR2 SNTAGT. The CDR3 nucleotides read TGTGCCAGCAGTGACGGGACGGGGGTCGATACGCAGTATTTT. It translates to CASSDGTGVDTQYF.

J is TRBJ2-3 and V is TRBV6-4; no definite D call. Germline lookup yields CDR1 MRHNA and CDR2 SNTAGT. Deletions cut 2 bases from V and 4 bases from J, with 4 bases between. This CDR3 region has 12 residues. The CDR3 nucleotides read TGTGCCAGCAGTGACGGGTCAGATACGCAGTATTTT. Its translation is CASSDGSDTQYF.

In this sample, this clonotype turned up many times. The chain employs TRBV27 and TRBJ1-1; D is ambiguous. Germline V gene sequence: CDR1 MNHEY, CDR2 SMNVEV (reference sequence). The germline V and J ends were trimmed by 4 bases and 9 bases, with 12 bases remaining between them. The CDR3 runs 12 residues. DNA for the CDR3: TGTGCCAGCAGTTCCCCGACTAGAAAAGCTTTCTTT. Encoded protein: CASSSPTRKAFF.

The chain has TRBV5-1 and TRBJ2-3; TRBD1 might be the D (5 bases). This CDR3 is 14 amino acids long. The V gene lost 0 bases and the J gene lost 2 bases, with 7 bases spanning the gap. Germline V CDR1 and CDR2: SGHRS, YFSETQ. The CDR3 DNA is TGCGCCAGCAGCTTGGAGGACACCACAGATACGCAGTATTTT. Protein product: CASSLEDTTDTQYF.

This clonotype was seen many times. This chain links TRBV9 with TRBJ2-2; D perhaps matches TRBD2 (7 bases). Trimming took 3 bases from V and 2 from J, leaving 14 bases between them. Germline V lookup: CDR1 SGDLS, CDR2 YYNGEE. CDR3 length: 16 residues. CDR3 amino acids: CASSGIGGRNTGELFF. The CDR3 DNA follows: TGTGCCAGCAGCGGGATCGGGGGGCGTAACACCGGGGAGCTGTTTTTT.

This clonotype has a count of ten or more. J is TRBJ2-1 and V is TRBV5-1; D not resolved. The CDR3 loop spans 17 amino acids. V lost 1 base, J lost 2 bases, and 16 bases lay in between. The germline V gene encodes CDR1 SGHRS and CDR2 YFSETQ. CDR3 region: CASSLSGSFYAYNEQFF. The CDR3 DNA reads as TGCGCCAGCAGCTTGTCTGGGTCCTTTTACGCCTACAATGAGCAGTTCTTC. The full variable domain, rest sourced from reference TRBV5-1 and TRBJ2-1, is KAGVTQTPRYLIKTRGQQVTLSCSPISGHRSVSWYQQTPGQGLQFLFEYFSETQRNKGNFPGRFSGRQFSNSRSEMNVSTLELGDSALYLCASSLSGSFYAYNEQFFGPGTRLTVL.

This clonotype was seen many times. The CDR3 sequence: CASSLGDRGPTEAFF. The CDR3 bases are TGTGCCAGCAGTTTAGGGGACAGGGGGCCCACTGAAGCTTTCTTT. V and J are TRBV12-3 or TRBV12-4 and TRBJ1-1; 12 bases match TRBD1. The CDR3 loop spans 15 amino acids. V trimming: 1 base; J trimming: 4 bases; junction bases outside the gene matches: 1.

This clonotype was picked up many times. The chain uses TRBV5-1 and TRBJ1-2, with 9 nucleotides matching TRBD1. V shed 2 bases and J 2 bases; nucleotides not matched to a gene: 4. CDR3 size: 15 residues. Germline CDR1 is SGHRS and CDR2 is YFSETQ. Here the CDR3 reads CASSLQGAVNYGYTF. The DNA for the CDR3 is TGCGCCAGCAGCTTACAGGGGGCGGTAAACTATGGCTACACCTTC.

This clonotype was counted only a few times. This chain links TRBV5-1 with TRBJ2-1; D is unresolved. Trimming pared 4 bases from V and 7 bases from J, leaving 15 bases between. This CDR3 is built from 14 residues. CDR1 SGHRS and CDR2 YFSETQ come from the germline V gene. For the CDR3, the DNA is TGCGCCAGCAGCCTGCTCCGGGTAGGAAATGAGCAGTTCTTC. It yields the protein CASSLLRVGNEQFF.

This clonotype occurred many times. The V call is TRBV11-2, the J call TRBJ2-3, with 10 nucleotides matching TRBD1. The germline gives CDR1 SGHAT, CDR2 FQNNGV. The CDR3 has 16 amino acids. V shed 1 base and J 5 bases; nucleotides not matched to a gene: 6. The CDR3 sequence: CASSLGRTGGGDTQYF. The CDR3 DNA sequence: TGTGCCAGCAGCTTAGGCCGGACAGGGGGGGGAGATACGCAGTATTTT. Based on the CDR3 plus reference TRBV11-2 and TRBJ2-3, the full variable domain is EAGVAQSPRYKIIEKRQSVAFWCNPISGHATLYWYQQILGQGPKLLIQFQNNGVVDDSQLPKDRFSAERLKGVDSTLKIQPAKLEDSAVYLCASSLGRTGGGDTQYFGPGTRLTVL.

This clonotype has just a few counts. The chain links TRBV20-1 to TRBJ1-1; tentative D call: TRBD1 (5 bases). Deletions cut 8 bases from V and 0 bases from J, with 16 bases between. Germline-derived CDR1 and CDR2 are DFQATT and SNEGSKA (reference sequence). This CDR3 contains 14 residues. The CDR3 bases are TGCAGTACCGACAGTTTTCTCATGAACACTGAAGCTTTCTTT. As protein: CSTDSFLMNTEAFF.

The sample holds many counts of this clonotype. The V call is TRBV20-1, the J call TRBJ1-5; the D is unclear. V was shortened by 3 bases and J by 7 bases, with 16 bases between the two germline ends. From germline, CDR1 is DFQATT and CDR2 SNEGSKA (reference sequence). The CDR3 has 14 residues. The CDR3 DNA is TGCAGTGCTAGCCCCGTGGCCCCGGGACAGCCCCAGCATTTT. Amino acid sequence: CSASPVAPGQPQHF.

This clonotype appeared many times. The chain uses TRBV9 and TRBJ2-1, with 12 positions matching TRBD2. J lost 9 bases, V lost 3 bases, and 4 bases had no gene match. The CDR3 extends over 14 amino acids. CDR1 is SGDLS and CDR2 is YYNGEE in the germline V gene. The CDR3 protein is CASSGGLAGSEQFF. The CDR3 DNA follows: TGTGCCAGCAGCGGGGGACTAGCGGGCTCTGAGCAGTTCTTC. Full variable domain (outside the CDR3, taken from reference TRBV9 and TRBJ2-1): DSGVTQTPKHLITATGQRVTLRCSPRSGDLSVYWYQQSLDQGLQFLIQYYNGEERAKGNILERFSAQQFPDLHSELNLSSLELGDSALYFCASSGGLAGSEQFFGPGTRLTVL.

Only a few counts were recorded for this clonotype. The genes are TRBV30 and TRBJ1-6; 9 nucleotides agree with TRBD1. CDR1 GTSNPN and CDR2 SVGIG come from the germline V gene (reference sequence). There are 17 residues in the CDR3. V lost 5 bases to trimming and J lost 0 bases; unmatched junction nucleotides: 8. CDR3: CAWLDRGGFSYNSPLHF. Here the CDR3 DNA reads TGTGCCTGGCTGGACAGGGGAGGATTCTCCTATAATTCACCCCTCCACTTT.